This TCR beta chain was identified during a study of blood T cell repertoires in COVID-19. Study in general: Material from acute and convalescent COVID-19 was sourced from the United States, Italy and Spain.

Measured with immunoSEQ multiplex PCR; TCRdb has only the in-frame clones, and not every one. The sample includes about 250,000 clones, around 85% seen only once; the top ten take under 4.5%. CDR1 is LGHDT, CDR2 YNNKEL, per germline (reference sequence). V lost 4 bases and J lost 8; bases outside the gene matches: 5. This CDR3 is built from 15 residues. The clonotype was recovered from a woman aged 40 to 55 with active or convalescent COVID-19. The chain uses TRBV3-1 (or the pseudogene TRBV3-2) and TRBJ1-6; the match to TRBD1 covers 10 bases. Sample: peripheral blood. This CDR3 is CASSRTTGGDSPLHF. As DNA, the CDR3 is TGTGCCAGCAGCCGTACGACAGGGGGCGATTCACCCCTCCACTTT.